These T cell receptor beta chains were read from a single sample in a study of shared clonotypes between healthy human individuals. This table comes from immunoSEQ multiplex PCR, and its TCRdb copy is limited to in-frame clones, with some not included. The sample carries about 690,000 clones, about 92% recorded once. Sequenced: memory CD8+ T cells from PBMCs. These receptor sequences come from a man younger than 35 in good health. Some clones in this sample may be carry-over from other donors' samples. Both conserved end residues are part of each CDR3. Fields, in order: V gene, J gene, clone size, D gene, CDR3 DNA, CDR3 protein. The D gene is left open where the match is weak. Some rows have no size entry. The others give once, few or many, or a class for an expanded clone.

V gene: TRBV6-6; J gene: TRBJ2-1; clone size: NA; D gene: NA; CDR3 DNA: TGTGCCAGCAGTTACGGTTCGGGCGGGACTGAGCAGTTCTTC; CDR3 protein: CASSYGSGGTEQFF
V gene: TRBV25-1; J gene: TRBJ1-2; clone size: NA; D gene: NA; CDR3 DNA: TGTGCCAGCAGTGCCGGAACAGGCCAATCTTACACCTTC; CDR3 protein: CASSAGTGQSYTF
V gene: TRBV5-1; J gene: TRBJ2-1; clone size: NA; D gene: TRBD2; CDR3 DNA: TGCGCCAGCAGCTACAGGCGACTAGCGAGTAACAATGAGCAGTTCTTC; CDR3 protein: CASSYRRLASNNEQFF
V gene: TRBV5-5; J gene: TRBJ1-4; clone size: NA; D gene: NA; CDR3 DNA: TGTGCCAGCAGCTTGGTGCCAGGGACTCGTCCAACTAATGAAAAACTGTTTTTT; CDR3 protein: CASSLVPGTRPTNEKLFF
V gene: TRBV19; J gene: TRBJ1-3; clone size: NA; D gene: TRBD1; CDR3 DNA: TGTGCCAGTATCCCCGGTCGGACAGGGTTATTGTTCGACTACTCTGGAAACACCATATATTTT; CDR3 protein: CASIPGRTGLLFDYSGNTIYF
V gene: TRBV6-6; J gene: TRBJ2-7; clone size: NA; D gene: NA; CDR3 DNA: TGTGCCAGCAGTTACTCGATTGAGAGGACCTACGAGCAGTACTTC; CDR3 protein: CASSYSIERTYEQYF
V gene: TRBV7-9; J gene: TRBJ2-7; clone size: NA; D gene: NA; CDR3 DNA: TGTGCCAGCAGCTTAGCGCGCGAGCAGTACTTC; CDR3 protein: CASSLAREQYF
V gene: TRBV7-2; J gene: TRBJ2-1; clone size: NA; D gene: NA; CDR3 DNA: TGTGCCAGCAGCCAAAAGGTTGAGTGGGAGCAGTTCTTC; CDR3 protein: CASSQKVEWEQFF
V gene: TRBV10-3; J gene: TRBJ2-7; clone size: once; D gene: TRBD1; CDR3 DNA: TGTGCCATCAGTTCCGGGACAGACTCCTACGAGCAGTACTTC; CDR3 protein: CAISSGTDSYEQYF
V gene: TRBV7-9; J gene: TRBJ1-1; clone size: NA; D gene: NA; CDR3 DNA: TGTGCCAGCAGCTTAGCGGTCGCAGGGAAGAACACTGAAGCTTTCTTT; CDR3 protein: CASSLAVAGKNTEAFF
V gene: TRBV6-5; J gene: TRBJ1-2; clone size: NA; D gene: NA; CDR3 DNA: TGTGCCAGCAAGGCCTTTGGCGCAGACTATGGGTGTACCTTC; CDR3 protein: CASKAFGADYGCTF
V gene: TRBV4-3; J gene: TRBJ1-3; clone size: NA; D gene: NA; CDR3 DNA: TGCGCCAGCAGCCAAGCGGCACGCTCTGGAAACACCATATATTTT; CDR3 protein: CASSQAARSGNTIYF
V gene: TRBV10-1; J gene: TRBJ1-2; clone size: few; D gene: TRBD1; CDR3 DNA: TGCGCCAGCAGTGCGGGACAGGGAACTAACTATGGCTACACCTTC; CDR3 protein: CASSAGQGTNYGYTF
V gene: TRBV6-1; J gene: TRBJ2-2; clone size: NA; D gene: TRBD1; CDR3 DNA: TGTGCCAGCAGTGACGGGACAGGGGGAACCGGGGAGCTGTTTTTT; CDR3 protein: CASSDGTGGTGELFF
V gene: TRBV30; J gene: TRBJ2-2; clone size: NA; D gene: NA; CDR3 DNA: TGTGCCTGGAGGTCGCTCTGGATCGGGGAGCTGTTTTTT; CDR3 protein: CAWRSLWIGELFF
V gene: TRBV27; J gene: TRBJ2-1; clone size: NA; D gene: NA; CDR3 DNA: TGTGCCAGCAGTTTAGCCGGCGGGTCCTACAATGAGCAGTTCTTC; CDR3 protein: CASSLAGGSYNEQFF
V gene: TRBV7-3; J gene: TRBJ2-1; clone size: NA; D gene: NA; CDR3 DNA: TGTGCCAGCAGCTTATCTTTTCGGGGAATCTACAATGAGCAGTTCTTC; CDR3 protein: CASSLSFRGIYNEQFF
V gene: TRBV10-3; J gene: TRBJ2-7; clone size: NA; D gene: NA; CDR3 DNA: TGTGCCATCAGTGTCACGATTGGCGAGCAGTACTTC; CDR3 protein: CAISVTIGEQYF
V gene: TRBV27; J gene: TRBJ1-5; clone size: NA; D gene: TRBD1; CDR3 DNA: TGTGCCAGCAGTGCGGACAGGATCGAGCCCCAGCATTTT; CDR3 protein: CASSADRIEPQHF
V gene: TRBV18; J gene: TRBJ2-5; clone size: NA; D gene: NA; CDR3 DNA: TGTGCCAGCTCACCAGGGGCGGACGAGACCCAGTACTTC; CDR3 protein: CASSPGADETQYF
V gene: TRBV19; J gene: TRBJ2-2; clone size: few; D gene: NA; CDR3 DNA: TGTGCCAGTAACGGCAGGGCGCCTTCCGGGGAGCTGTTTTTT; CDR3 protein: CASNGRAPSGELFF
V gene: TRBV6-1; J gene: TRBJ2-7; clone size: NA; D gene: TRBD1; CDR3 DNA: TGTGCCAGCAGTGGCGTACCGGGACAGGGCTACGAGCAGTACTTC; CDR3 protein: CASSGVPGQGYEQYF
V gene: TRBV5-6; J gene: TRBJ2-1; clone size: NA; D gene: TRBD2; CDR3 DNA: TGTGCCAGCAGCTTGCTCGGGACTAGCGGTTACAATGAGCAGTTCTTC; CDR3 protein: CASSLLGTSGYNEQFF
V gene: TRBV9; J gene: TRBJ1-1; clone size: NA; D gene: TRBD1; CDR3 DNA: TGTGCCAGCAGCGCGCAGGGGGCATGGACTGAAGCTTTCTTT; CDR3 protein: CASSAQGAWTEAFF
V gene: TRBV5-1; J gene: TRBJ2-5; clone size: NA; D gene: NA; CDR3 DNA: TGCGCCAGCAGCTTTTGGGGGGCCCAAGAGACCCAGTACTTC; CDR3 protein: CASSFWGAQETQYF
V gene: TRBV15; J gene: TRBJ2-7; clone size: NA; D gene: NA; CDR3 DNA: TGTGCCACCAGGGGAGACTACGAGCAGTACTTC; CDR3 protein: CATRGDYEQYF
V gene: TRBV6-5; J gene: TRBJ2-5; clone size: NA; D gene: TRBD2; CDR3 DNA: TGTGCCAGCAGTTACTTGGGGGGGAGAGAGGCCCAGTACTTC; CDR3 protein: CASSYLGGREAQYF
V gene: TRBV29-1; J gene: TRBJ1-4; clone size: NA; D gene: NA; CDR3 DNA: TGCAGCGTCCTGGACGTTGACTCTAATGAAAAACTGTTTTTT; CDR3 protein: CSVLDVDSNEKLFF
V gene: TRBV5-1; J gene: TRBJ2-1; clone size: NA; D gene: NA; CDR3 DNA: TGCGCCAGCAGCTGGCACGAGGACTATGGATCCTCGAGGAATGAGCAGTTCTTC; CDR3 protein: CASSWHEDYGSSRNEQFF
V gene: TRBV7-6; J gene: TRBJ2-2; clone size: NA; D gene: NA; CDR3 DNA: TGTGCCAGCAGCTTAGGAGGGGATAACACCGGGGAGCTGTTTTTT; CDR3 protein: CASSLGGDNTGELFF
V gene: TRBV9; J gene: TRBJ2-7; clone size: NA; D gene: NA; CDR3 DNA: TGTGCCAGCAGCGTATCTGGCAACTCCTACGAGCAGTACTTC; CDR3 protein: CASSVSGNSYEQYF
V gene: TRBV7-8; J gene: TRBJ2-5; clone size: NA; D gene: NA; CDR3 DNA: TGTGCCAGCAGCTTAGCCCCGGGGGTGAGGGAGACCCAGTACTTC; CDR3 protein: CASSLAPGVRETQYF
V gene: TRBV10-3; J gene: TRBJ2-1; clone size: NA; D gene: TRBD2; CDR3 DNA: TGTGCCATCAGTGGTAGGTCGTCTAGCGGGAGGGGTGAGCAGTTCTTC; CDR3 protein: CAISGRSSSGRGEQFF
V gene: TRBV2; J gene: TRBJ2-5; clone size: NA; D gene: NA; CDR3 DNA: TGTGCCAGCCACGGCCGGCTCGCGGAAGAGACCCAGTACTTC; CDR3 protein: CASHGRLAEETQYF
V gene: TRBV11-1; J gene: TRBJ2-1; clone size: NA; D gene: TRBD2; CDR3 DNA: TGTGCCAGCAGCTTAGGACTAGCGGGAGTATGGTCCTACAATGAGCAGTTCTTC; CDR3 protein: CASSLGLAGVWSYNEQFF
V gene: TRBV7-3; J gene: TRBJ2-5; clone size: NA; D gene: TRBD1; CDR3 DNA: TGTGCCAGCAGTCAGGACAGGGGGATGGGAGAGACCCAGTACTTC; CDR3 protein: CASSQDRGMGETQYF
V gene: TRBV27; J gene: TRBJ2-5; clone size: NA; D gene: TRBD2; CDR3 DNA: TGTGCCAGCAGTATCCTAGCGGGAGTAGAGACCCAGTACTTC; CDR3 protein: CASSILAGVETQYF
V gene: TRBV7-9; J gene: TRBJ2-7; clone size: NA; D gene: TRBD2; CDR3 DNA: TGTGCCAGCAGCCCATCTGGGACTAGCTCCTACGAGCAGTACTTC; CDR3 protein: CASSPSGTSSYEQYF
V gene: TRBV13; J gene: TRBJ2-7; clone size: NA; D gene: NA; CDR3 DNA: TGTGCCAGCAGCCCCACGCGCGCGCACTCCTACGAGCAGTACTTC; CDR3 protein: CASSPTRAHSYEQYF
V gene: TRBV11-2; J gene: TRBJ2-7; clone size: few; D gene: NA; CDR3 DNA: TGTGCCAGCAGCTTAGATGGCAGCTACGAGCAGTACTTC; CDR3 protein: CASSLDGSYEQYF
V gene: TRBV29-1; J gene: TRBJ2-7; clone size: NA; D gene: NA; CDR3 DNA: TGCAGCGTTCAACTTCCGGCCGCGCTCTACGAGCAGTACTTC; CDR3 protein: CSVQLPAALYEQYF
V gene: TRBV7-2; J gene: TRBJ1-5; clone size: NA; D gene: NA; CDR3 DNA: TGTGCCAGCAGCCTAACCCCCCGGGGAGGAAATCAGCCCCAGCATTTT; CDR3 protein: CASSLTPRGGNQPQHF
V gene: TRBV5-4; J gene: TRBJ2-2; clone size: NA; D gene: NA; CDR3 DNA: TGTGCCAGCAGCTTAACTGTTGGGGGGACCGGGGAGCTGTTTTTT; CDR3 protein: CASSLTVGGTGELFF
V gene: TRBV29-1; J gene: TRBJ2-1; clone size: NA; D gene: NA; CDR3 DNA: TGCAGCGTTGAAGGGACTTTCCAGTTAGGGGCCTACAATGAGCAGTTCTTC; CDR3 protein: CSVEGTFQLGAYNEQFF
V gene: TRBV4-1; J gene: TRBJ2-2; clone size: NA; D gene: NA; CDR3 DNA: TGCGCCAGCAGCCAAGTCCCAGGACACACCGGGGAGCTGTTTTTT; CDR3 protein: CASSQVPGHTGELFF
V gene: TRBV10-2; J gene: TRBJ1-1; clone size: NA; D gene: NA; CDR3 DNA: TGCGCCAGCGCGGGGCGGTCGAACACTGAAGCTTTCTTT; CDR3 protein: CASAGRSNTEAFF
V gene: TRBV18; J gene: TRBJ2-7; clone size: NA; D gene: NA; CDR3 DNA: TGTGCCAGCTCACCGAACCCACGCCACGAGCAGTACTTC; CDR3 protein: CASSPNPRHEQYF
V gene: TRBV10-1; J gene: TRBJ1-2; clone size: once; D gene: TRBD1; CDR3 DNA: TGCGCCAGCAGCCGACAGGGGAGCAGGTATGGCTACACCTTC; CDR3 protein: CASSRQGSRYGYTF
V gene: TRBV20-1; J gene: TRBJ2-2; clone size: NA; D gene: NA; CDR3 DNA: TGCAGTGCAAGGGGCGGGGAGCTGTTTTTT; CDR3 protein: CSARGGELFF
V gene: TRBV9; J gene: TRBJ2-1; clone size: NA; D gene: TRBD1; CDR3 DNA: TGTGCCAGCAGCCCGGGTGACAGGGGATTGAATGAGCAGTTCTTC; CDR3 protein: CASSPGDRGLNEQFF
V gene: TRBV15; J gene: TRBJ2-7; clone size: NA; D gene: TRBD2; CDR3 DNA: TGTGCCACCAGCAGAGGACTAGCGGAGGACTACGAGCAGTACTTC; CDR3 protein: CATSRGLAEDYEQYF
V gene: TRBV7-9; J gene: TRBJ2-2; clone size: NA; D gene: NA; CDR3 DNA: TGTGCCGGGCCGGAGACGGGAGATACCGGGGAGCTGTTTTTT; CDR3 protein: CAGPETGDTGELFF
V gene: TRBV9; J gene: TRBJ2-1; clone size: NA; D gene: TRBD2; CDR3 DNA: TGTGCCAGCAGCGTAGGGACTAGCGTTTATTATGAGCAGTTCTTC; CDR3 protein: CASSVGTSVYYEQFF